This entry is about one TCR beta chain. The antigen is not known. The record originates from a study of post-analysis software for immune sequencing data. About the research overall: Included among the disease courses, which were recorded for the cohort, were relapsing-remitting, secondary progressive and progressive-relapsing multiple sclerosis.

This CDR3 is built from 11 residues. V lost 6 bases and J lost 5, with 11 bases in between. Germline V lookup: CDR1 SQVTM, CDR2 ANQGSEA. Findings and limits, study-wide: Relative to controls, patients had several TRBV segments at higher frequency, with TRBV5-6, TRBV5-1 and TRBV20-1 among these. Among multiple sclerosis patients, normalized Chao1 diversity was significantly below that of controls. Samples made in the same batch grouped tightly together by F measure.

Unique molecular identifiers featured in each of the TCR beta cDNA libraries. The source material, 1 to 10 million T cells, gave rise to 500,000 or so cDNA molecules. MiXCR, run by TCRdb on the PCR reads, gives a single entry per CDR3 protein. The table includes fewer than 700,000 distinct CDR3 sequences, about 44% detected once. Material for sequencing was blood. The chain uses TRBV29-1 and TRBJ2-7; D gene uncertain. The TCR comes from a girl aged 5 to 17 with multiple sclerosis. The CDR3 DNA reads TGCAGCGTGCTATTAGTAAACGAGCAGTACTTC. This gives the protein CSVLLVNEQYF.